A single sample gave rise to the 26 T cell receptor beta chains below, sequenced in a study of control samples from healthy donors and cancer patients. Sequencing was performed with immunoSEQ multiplex PCR; in TCRdb, only in-frame clones are kept and a portion is missing. Of around 200,000 clones in the sample, about nine tenths are singletons; the top ten hold about 1.6%. Source material: blood. The receptors were sampled from a woman in her 30s in good health.

This clone was observed once. V and J are TRBV19 and TRBJ1-2; possibly TRBD1 for D (5 bases). Between the trimmed V and J ends, which lost 3 bases and 1 base, there was a span of 9 bases. The germline CDR1 and CDR2 sequences are LNHDA and SQIVND (reference sequence). The CDR3 spans 14 residues. The DNA for the CDR3 is TGTGCCAGTAGTATTTCGAGGGGTAACTATGGCTACACCTTC. Translating it yields CASSISRGNYGYTF.

V is TRBV6-5 and J is TRBJ2-2; no firm D call. Germline V gives CDR1 MNHEY, CDR2 SVGAGI. V was trimmed by 0 bases and J by 2 bases, leaving 1 base between them. This CDR3 region has 13 residues. The CDR3 loop is CASSYSNTGELFF. As DNA, the CDR3 is TGTGCCAGCAGTTACTCCAACACCGGGGAGCTGTTTTTT.

This chain uses TRBV25-1 with TRBJ1-5, with TRBD1 as a possible D gene (5 bases). The CDR3 extends over 14 amino acids. The ends were cut back, 3 bases at V and 2 bases at J, with 8 bases in the middle. CDR1 is MGHDK and CDR2 is SYGVNS in the germline V gene. The DNA for the CDR3 is TGTGCCAGCAGTGAGGGGGAAGGCAATCAGCCCCAGCATTTT. Its protein product is CASSEGEGNQPQHF.

This sequence joins TRBV7-9 and TRBJ1-3; TRBD1 matches at 8 bases. CDR1 is SEHNR and CDR2 is FQNEAQ in the germline V gene (reference sequence). V was pared by 1 base and J by 1 base, with 0 bases of the junction left unmatched. This CDR3 spans 15 amino acids. In nucleotides, the CDR3 is TGTGCCAGCAGCTTAGGGACAGGGTCTGGAAACACCATATATTTT. Translated: CASSLGTGSGNTIYF. The variable domain in full, with the rest retrieved from reference TRBV7-9 and TRBJ1-3, is DTGVSQNPRHKITKRGQNVTFRCDPISEHNRLYWYRQTLGQGPEFLTYFQNEAQLEKSRLLSDRFSAERPKGSFSTLEIQRTEQGDSAMYLCASSLGTGSGNTIYFGEGSWLTVV.

V gene TRBV18 combines with J gene TRBJ1-5; D unresolved. The length of the CDR3 is 14 residues. The germline V gene encodes CDR1 KGHSH and CDR2 LQKENI. V was pared by 2 bases and J by 0 bases, with 5 bases between. For the CDR3, the DNA is TGTGCCAGCTCACCAGTCGATAGCAATCAGCCCCAGCATTTT. Translating gives CASSPVDSNQPQHF. The full variable domain, with the rest looked up from reference TRBV18 and TRBJ1-5, is NAGVMQNPRHLVRRRGQEARLRCSPMKGHSHVYWYRQLPEEGLKFMVYLQKENIIDESGMPKERFSAEFPKEGPSILRIQQVVRGDSAAYFCASSPVDSNQPQHFGDGTRLSIL.

The chain uses TRBV7-9 and TRBJ2-7, with TRBD1 as a possible D gene (5 bases). Germline values: CDR1 SEHNR, CDR2 FQNEAQ (reference sequence). The CDR3 sequence is 12 residues long. The V gene lost 5 bases and the J gene lost 0 bases, with 5 bases spanning the gap. CDR3 nucleotides: TGTGCCAGCAGCGGACACTCCTACGAGCAGTACTTC. It codes for CASSGHSYEQYF.

V and J are TRBV9 and TRBJ2-3; 13 bases line up with TRBD2. Germline lookup yields CDR1 SGDLS and CDR2 YYNGEE. The CDR3 is made up of 15 amino acids. Trimming took 3 bases from V and 8 from J; bases not matched to a gene: 6. Written as DNA, the CDR3 is TGTGCCAGCAGCGGGACTAGCGGGAGATCGGGTACGCAGTATTTT. This translates into CASSGTSGRSGTQYF.

V and J are TRBV27 and TRBJ2-7; D not resolved. The CDR3 contains 14 residues. Germline CDR1 is MNHEY and CDR2 is SMNVEV (reference sequence). V was clipped by 1 base and J by 5 bases, with 12 bases between them. CDR3 sequence reads: CASSLYRHSNEQYF. The CDR3 DNA reads TGTGCCAGCAGTTTATATCGACATAGCAACGAGCAGTACTTC.

This CDR3 reads CASSQIPHNQPQHF. CDR3 in DNA: TGTGCCAGCAGCCAGATACCTCACAATCAGCCCCAGCATTTT. This rearrangement joins TRBV7-9 to TRBJ1-5; D is undetermined. This CDR3 has 14 amino acids. V gave up 5 bases and J gave up 3 bases, with 11 bases separating them. From germline, CDR1 is SEHNR and CDR2 FQNEAQ (reference sequence).

The chain carries TRBV28 and TRBJ1-3, with D perhaps TRBD1 (6 bases). Germline CDR1 is MDHEN and CDR2 is SYDVKM. The CDR3 loop spans 14 amino acids. The V and J ends lost 5 bases and 2 bases respectively, with 10 bases between them. The CDR3 region has the DNA TGTGCCAGCAGTATCGAGGGGGCTGGAAACACCATATATTTT. Its translation is CASSIEGAGNTIYF. Supplemented by reference TRBV28 and TRBJ1-3, the full variable domain reads DVKVTQSSRYLVKRTGEKVFLECVQDMDHENMFWYRQDPGLGLRLIYFSYDVKMKEKGDIPEGYSVSREKKERFSLILESASTNQTSMYLCASSIEGAGNTIYFGEGSWLTVV.

This clone was seen once. The chain links TRBV5-1 to TRBJ1-2; TRBD1 matches 11 bases. Germline V gene data show CDR1 as SGHRS and CDR2 as YFSETQ. V lost 4 bases and J lost 4; bases outside the gene matches: 3. This CDR3 has 14 residues. The CDR3 DNA follows: TGCGCCAGCAGCACCGGACAGGGGGCCTATGGCTACACCTTC. It specifies CASSTGQGAYGYTF.

Remarks on this clone: The sample carries other DNA sequences with the same CDR3. The J gene is TRBJ1-1, the V gene TRBV28; 9 bases map to TRBD1. V shed 4 bases and J 1 base; nucleotides not matched to a gene: 4. Germline V gene data show CDR1 as MDHEN and CDR2 as SYDVKM. The CDR3 is made up of 15 amino acids. This CDR3 is CASSYGTGRNTEAFF. DNA for the CDR3: TGTGCCAGCAGTTATGGGACAGGGAGGAACACTGAAGCTTTCTTT.

As regards this clone: This sample includes further DNA sequences coding for the same CDR3. The chain employs TRBV4-1 and TRBJ2-3; 11 positions match TRBD2. V lost 1 base, J lost 4 bases, and 1 base stayed unmatched. In germline, CDR1 is MGHRA, CDR2 YSYEKL. The CDR3 contains 15 residues. This chain's CDR3 is CASSQVLAGADTQYF. The CDR3 DNA follows: TGCGCCAGCAGCCAAGTACTAGCGGGAGCAGATACGCAGTATTTT.

V gene TRBV7-3 combines with J gene TRBJ1-1, with 8 positions matching TRBD1. With 0 bases clipped from V and 6 bases from J, the junction kept 6 bases outside the gene matches. The V gene's germline CDR1 is SGHTA and CDR2 FQGTGA. The CDR3 length is 15 residues. CDR3 sequence: CASSLTSGGQAEAFF. CDR3 bases: TGTGCCAGCAGCTTAACGTCAGGGGGCCAGGCTGAAGCTTTCTTT.

V is TRBV7-6 and J is TRBJ1-1, with D possibly matching TRBD1 (5 bases). V was clipped by 2 bases and J by 3 bases, with 19 bases between them. CDR1 and CDR2 from the germline V gene are SGHVS and FNYEAQ. This CDR3 region has 17 residues. CDR3 bases: TGTGCCAGCAGCTTAAATAGAATCAGGGCGATGGACACTGAAGCTTTCTTT. The encoded protein is CASSLNRIRAMDTEAFF.

V and J are TRBV11-2 and TRBJ2-5; tentatively, D is TRBD2 (6 bases). V was clipped by 0 bases and J by 6 bases, with 20 bases between them. This CDR3 has 17 residues. Germline assignment: CDR1 SGHAT and CDR2 FQNNGV. Here the CDR3 DNA reads TGTGCCAGCAGCTTAGATCCACGGGGGAGAGGTCGTAAGACCCAGTACTTC. Protein sequence: CASSLDPRGRGRKTQYF.

This chain connects TRBV28 to TRBJ1-4; D may be TRBD1 (6 bases). V gave up 5 bases and J gave up 0 bases, with 13 bases separating them. Germline V gives CDR1 MDHEN, CDR2 SYDVKM. CDR3 length: 16 residues. Here the CDR3 reads CASSPRTDATNEKLFF. The CDR3 nucleotides are TGTGCCAGCAGTCCACGGACAGATGCAACTAATGAAAAACTGTTTTTT.

This chain connects TRBV7-6 to TRBJ2-5; 11 bases line up with TRBD2. Germline V CDR1 and CDR2: SGHVS, FNYEAQ. V was pared by 4 bases and J by 5 bases, with 6 bases of the junction left unmatched. The CDR3 totals 15 residues. The CDR3: CASSSQTSGVETQYF. DNA of the CDR3: TGTGCCAGCAGCTCCCAGACTAGCGGGGTGGAGACCCAGTACTTC.

The V gene is TRBV11-3, the J gene TRBJ1-2, with TRBD1 matching over 8 bases. The V segment lost 4 bases and the J segment 8 bases; nucleotides outside the gene matches: 6. CDR1 SGHNT and CDR2 YENEEA come from the germline V gene. This CDR3 spans 13 amino acids. The CDR3 nucleotides are TGTGCCAGCAGCTCCGGACAGGGTAGGGGCTACACCTTC. Protein product: CASSSGQGRGYTF.

The chain joins TRBV6-6 to TRBJ1-2, with 10 bases lining up with TRBD1. The V gene end was trimmed by 6 bases and the J gene end by 4 bases; junction bases not matched to a gene: 5. The CDR3 has 14 amino acids. The germline gives CDR1 MNHNY, CDR2 SVGAGI (reference sequence). The CDR3 is CASREGQGIYGYTF. CDR3 nucleotide sequence: TGTGCCAGCAGGGAGGGACAGGGGATCTATGGCTACACCTTC.

The CDR3 reads CASRKGQGAGNTIYF. Written as DNA, the CDR3 is TGTGCCAGCAGAAAGGGACAGGGGGCTGGAAACACCATATATTTT. The rearrangement links TRBV9 to TRBJ1-3; 11 bases are shared with TRBD1. Per the germline V gene, CDR1 is SGDLS and CDR2 is YYNGEE. Losses at the gene ends were 5 bases for V and 2 bases for J; bases not matched to a gene: 3. The CDR3 has 15 residues. The variable domain in full, with the rest retrieved from reference TRBV9 and TRBJ1-3, is DSGVTQTPKHLITATGQRVTLRCSPRSGDLSVYWYQQSLDQGLQFLIQYYNGEERAKGNILERFSAQQFPDLHSELNLSSLELGDSALYFCASRKGQGAGNTIYFGEGSWLTVV.

This clone has a single count. This sequence joins TRBV19 and TRBJ2-5; TRBD2 is a possible D gene (5 bases). The CDR3 spans 14 residues. The V end lost 3 bases, the J end lost 2 bases, and 10 bases lay between the germline ends. Per the germline V gene, CDR1 is LNHDA and CDR2 is SQIVND (reference sequence). CDR3 sequence: CASSILAFQETQYF. CDR3 nucleotides: TGTGCCAGTAGTATCCTAGCCTTTCAAGAGACCCAGTACTTC.

The chain uses TRBV7-2 and TRBJ2-1; 14 bases line up with TRBD2. The junction had 5 bases not matched to a gene; V was cut back by 1 base and J by 3 bases. Germline V lookup: CDR1 SGHTA, CDR2 FQGNSA. The CDR3 length is 18 residues. The CDR3 protein is CASSLGLAGGWGYNEQFF. The CDR3 coding sequence is TGTGCCAGCAGCTTAGGACTAGCGGGAGGGTGGGGCTACAATGAGCAGTTCTTC.

This clone appeared a few times. J is TRBJ1-1 and V is TRBV6-5; 9 positions match TRBD1. The CDR3 loop spans 15 amino acids. With 6 bases clipped from V and 1 base from J, the junction kept 6 bases outside the gene matches. Germline loops: CDR1 MNHEY, CDR2 SVGAGI. The CDR3 DNA reads TGTGCCAGCAGAGCCGGGACAGGGACGAACACTGAAGCTTTCTTT. It translates to CASRAGTGTNTEAFF.

The chain is built from TRBV6-2 or TRBV6-3 and TRBJ1-2; D is perhaps TRBD1 (5 bases). CDR3 length: 14 residues. V was clipped by 2 bases and J by 5 bases, with 12 bases between them. Germline V lookup: CDR1 MNHEY, CDR2 SVGEGT. CDR3 protein: CASSYAGTKYGYTF. CDR3 sequence (DNA): TGTGCCAGCAGTTACGCCGGGACCAAATATGGCTACACCTTC.

J is TRBJ1-6 and V is TRBV7-9; TRBD1 agrees at 9 bases. This CDR3 has 15 amino acids. Germline-derived CDR1 and CDR2 are SEHNR and FQNEAQ (reference sequence). V was pared by 4 bases and J by 10 bases, with 8 bases of the junction left unmatched. This CDR3 is CASSSGDRVGSPLHF. DNA for the CDR3: TGTGCCAGCAGCTCCGGGGACAGGGTCGGATCACCCCTCCACTTT. The full variable domain, completed using reference TRBV7-9 and TRBJ1-6, is DTGVSQNPRHKITKRGQNVTFRCDPISEHNRLYWYRQTLGQGPEFLTYFQNEAQLEKSRLLSDRFSAERPKGSFSTLEIQRTEQGDSAMYLCASSSGDRVGSPLHFGNGTRLTVT.